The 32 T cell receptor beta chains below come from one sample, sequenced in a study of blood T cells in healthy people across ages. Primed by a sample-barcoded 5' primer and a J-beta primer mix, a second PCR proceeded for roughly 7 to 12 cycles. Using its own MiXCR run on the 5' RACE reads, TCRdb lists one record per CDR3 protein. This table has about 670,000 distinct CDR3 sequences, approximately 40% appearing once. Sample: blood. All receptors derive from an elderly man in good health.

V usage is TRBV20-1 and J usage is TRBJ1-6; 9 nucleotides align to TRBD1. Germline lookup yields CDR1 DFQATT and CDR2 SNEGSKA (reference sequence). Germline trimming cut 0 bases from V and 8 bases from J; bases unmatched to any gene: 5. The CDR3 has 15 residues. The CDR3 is CSARDPQGAYSPLHF. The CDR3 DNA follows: TGCAGTGCTAGAGACCCACAGGGGGCCTATTCACCCCTCCACTTT.

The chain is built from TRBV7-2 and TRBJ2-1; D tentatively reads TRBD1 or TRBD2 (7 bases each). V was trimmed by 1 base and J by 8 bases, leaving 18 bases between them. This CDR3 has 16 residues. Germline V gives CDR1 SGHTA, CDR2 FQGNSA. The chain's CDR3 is CASSLGTDAGGDEQFF. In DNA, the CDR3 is TGTGCCAGCAGCTTAGGGACTGATGCAGGGGGGGATGAGCAGTTCTTC.

The CDR3 protein is CASSYLDRGNYGYTF. The CDR3 DNA reads as TGTGCCAGCAGTTACTTGGACAGGGGTAACTATGGCTACACCTTC. V usage is TRBV6-6 and J usage is TRBJ1-2; 9 bases match TRBD1. The CDR3 covers 15 residues. Trimming took 1 base from V and 1 from J; bases not matched to a gene: 1. Germline values: CDR1 MNHNY, CDR2 SVGAGI (reference sequence).

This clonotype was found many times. The CDR3 sequence is CSVEQGEIYGYTF. In DNA form, the CDR3 reads TGCAGCGTTGAACAGGGAGAGATCTATGGCTACACCTTC. This chain connects TRBV29-1 to TRBJ1-2, with TRBD1 as a possible D gene (5 bases). The CDR3 loop spans 13 amino acids. V was shortened by 2 bases and J by 4 bases, with 11 bases between the two germline ends. Germline values: CDR1 SQVTM, CDR2 ANQGSEA.

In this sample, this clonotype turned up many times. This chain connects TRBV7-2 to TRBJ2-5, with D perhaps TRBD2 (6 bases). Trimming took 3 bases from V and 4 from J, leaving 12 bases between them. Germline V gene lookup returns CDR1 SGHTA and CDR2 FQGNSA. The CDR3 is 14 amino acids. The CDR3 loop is CASSFAGRRETQYF. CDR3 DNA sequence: TGTGCCAGCAGCTTTGCGGGGAGGAGAGAGACCCAGTACTTC. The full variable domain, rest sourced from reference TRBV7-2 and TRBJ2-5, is GAGVSQSPSNKVTEKGKDVELRCDPISGHTALYWYRQSLGQGLEFLIYFQGNSAPDKSGLPSDRFSAERTGGSVSTLTIQRTQQEDSAVYLCASSFAGRRETQYFGPGTRLLVL.

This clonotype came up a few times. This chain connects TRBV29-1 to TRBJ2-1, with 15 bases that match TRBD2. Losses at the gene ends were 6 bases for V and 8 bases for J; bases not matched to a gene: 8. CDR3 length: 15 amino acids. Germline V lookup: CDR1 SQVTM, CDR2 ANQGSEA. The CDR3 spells CSVPRTSGRADEQFF. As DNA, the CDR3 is TGCAGCGTGCCCCGGACTAGCGGGAGGGCCGATGAGCAGTTCTTC.

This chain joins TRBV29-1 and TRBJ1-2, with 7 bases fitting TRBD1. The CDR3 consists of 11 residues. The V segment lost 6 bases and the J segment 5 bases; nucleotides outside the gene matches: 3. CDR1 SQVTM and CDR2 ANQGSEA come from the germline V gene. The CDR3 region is CSVYRGYGYTF. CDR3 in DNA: TGCAGCGTCTACAGGGGTTATGGCTACACCTTC.

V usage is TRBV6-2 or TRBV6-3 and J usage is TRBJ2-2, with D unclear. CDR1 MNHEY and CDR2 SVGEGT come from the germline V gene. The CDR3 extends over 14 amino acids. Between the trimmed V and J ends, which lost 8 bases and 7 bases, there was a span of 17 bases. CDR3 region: CASHLMGALGELFF. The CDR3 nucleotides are TGTGCCAGCCACCTCATGGGTGCCCTCGGGGAGCTGTTTTTT.

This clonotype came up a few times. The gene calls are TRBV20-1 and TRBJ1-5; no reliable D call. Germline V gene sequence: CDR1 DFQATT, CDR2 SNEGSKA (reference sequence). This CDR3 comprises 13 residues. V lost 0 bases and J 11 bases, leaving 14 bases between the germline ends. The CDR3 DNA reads TGCAGTGCTAGAGATTTCACGGTGGCGACCCAGCATTTT. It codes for CSARDFTVATQHF.

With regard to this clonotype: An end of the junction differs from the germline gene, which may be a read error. CDR3 protein: CTTSDLQGKRETQYF. CDR3 in DNA: TGTACCACCAGTGATTTGCAAGGGAAGCGGGAGACCCAGTACTTC. V gene TRBV24-1 combines with J gene TRBJ2-5, with D maybe TRBD2 (5 bases). The CDR3 contains 15 residues. Per germline, CDR1 KGHDR and CDR2 SFDVKD.

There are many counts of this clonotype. The CDR3 bases are TGTGCCAGCAGCTTAGGTGGGAACTCCTACGAGCAGTACTTC. It encodes CASSLGGNSYEQYF. The V call is TRBV7-2, the J call TRBJ2-7; D gene unclear. CDR1 SGHTA and CDR2 FQGNSA come from the germline V gene. The ends were cut back, 1 base at V and 0 bases at J, with 7 bases in the middle. The CDR3 totals 14 residues.

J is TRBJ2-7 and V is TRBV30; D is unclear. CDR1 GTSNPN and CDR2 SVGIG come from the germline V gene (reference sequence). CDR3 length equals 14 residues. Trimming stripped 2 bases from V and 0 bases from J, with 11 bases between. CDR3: CAWSLLRLSYEQYF. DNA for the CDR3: TGTGCCTGGAGTTTATTGCGGCTCTCCTACGAGCAGTACTTC.

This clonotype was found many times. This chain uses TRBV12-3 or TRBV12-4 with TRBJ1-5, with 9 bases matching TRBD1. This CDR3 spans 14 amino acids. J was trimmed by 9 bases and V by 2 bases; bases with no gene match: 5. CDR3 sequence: CASSLTGGGGPQHF. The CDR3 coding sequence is TGTGCCAGCAGTTTAACAGGGGGCGGTGGGCCCCAGCATTTT.

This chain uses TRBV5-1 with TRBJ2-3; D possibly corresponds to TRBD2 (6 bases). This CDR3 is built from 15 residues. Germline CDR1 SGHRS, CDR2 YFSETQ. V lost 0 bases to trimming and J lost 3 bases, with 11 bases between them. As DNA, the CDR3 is TGCGCCAGCAGCTTGGGGCGGGACTGGACAGATACGCAGTATTTT. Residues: CASSLGRDWTDTQYF. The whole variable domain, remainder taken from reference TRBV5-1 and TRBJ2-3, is KAGVTQTPRYLIKTRGQQVTLSCSPISGHRSVSWYQQTPGQGLQFLFEYFSETQRNKGNFPGRFSGRQFSNSRSEMNVSTLELGDSALYLCASSLGRDWTDTQYFGPGTRLTVL.

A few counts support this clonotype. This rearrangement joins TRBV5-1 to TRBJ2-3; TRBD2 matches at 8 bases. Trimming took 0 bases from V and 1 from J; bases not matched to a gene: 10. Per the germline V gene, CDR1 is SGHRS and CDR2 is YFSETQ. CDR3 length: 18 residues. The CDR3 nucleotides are TGCGCCAGCAGCTTGGCATCTATAGCGGGATTGGGCACAGATACGCAGTATTTT. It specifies CASSLASIAGLGTDTQYF.

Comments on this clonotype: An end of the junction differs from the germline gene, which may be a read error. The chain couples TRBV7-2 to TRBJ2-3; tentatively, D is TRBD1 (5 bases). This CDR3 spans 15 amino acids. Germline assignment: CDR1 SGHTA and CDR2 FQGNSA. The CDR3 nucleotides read TGTGCCAGCAGCTCCATGGACACCCGCACAGATGCGCAGTATTTT. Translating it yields CASSSMDTRTDAQYF.

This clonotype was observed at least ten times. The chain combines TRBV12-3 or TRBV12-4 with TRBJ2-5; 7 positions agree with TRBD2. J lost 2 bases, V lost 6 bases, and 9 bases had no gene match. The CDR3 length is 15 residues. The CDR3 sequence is CASRSGEQIQETQYF. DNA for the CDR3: TGTGCCAGCAGAAGCGGGGAACAAATTCAAGAGACCCAGTACTTC.

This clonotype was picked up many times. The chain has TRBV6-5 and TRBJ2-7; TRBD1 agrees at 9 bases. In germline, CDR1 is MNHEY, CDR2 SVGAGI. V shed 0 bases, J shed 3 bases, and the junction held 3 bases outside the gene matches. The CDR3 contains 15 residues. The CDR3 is CASSYSDRGFYEQYF. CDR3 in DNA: TGTGCCAGCAGTTACTCGGACAGGGGTTTCTACGAGCAGTACTTC.

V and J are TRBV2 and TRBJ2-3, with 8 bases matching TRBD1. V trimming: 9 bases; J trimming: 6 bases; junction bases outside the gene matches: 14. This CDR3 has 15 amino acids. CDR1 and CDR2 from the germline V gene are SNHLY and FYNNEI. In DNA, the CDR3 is TGTGCCAGTAGGCGAAGACAGGGGTCCTTGGATACGCAGTATTTT. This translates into CASRRRQGSLDTQYF.

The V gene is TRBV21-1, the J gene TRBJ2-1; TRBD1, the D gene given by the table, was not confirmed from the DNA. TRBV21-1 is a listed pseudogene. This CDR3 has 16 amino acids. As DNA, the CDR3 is TGTGCCAGCCCGGGGTCACAGCGGGAGTCCAACAATGAGCAGTTCTTC. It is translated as CASPGSQRESNNEQFF.

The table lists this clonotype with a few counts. DNA of the CDR3: TGTGCCAGCAGTGCAGTAAATAGCGGGGTCTGGTACTTC. Its protein product is CASSAVNSGVWYF. The genes are TRBV12-3 or TRBV12-4 and TRBJ2-5, with 8 bases matching TRBD2. V shed 5 bases, J shed 13 bases, and the junction held 12 bases outside the gene matches. This CDR3 comprises 13 residues.

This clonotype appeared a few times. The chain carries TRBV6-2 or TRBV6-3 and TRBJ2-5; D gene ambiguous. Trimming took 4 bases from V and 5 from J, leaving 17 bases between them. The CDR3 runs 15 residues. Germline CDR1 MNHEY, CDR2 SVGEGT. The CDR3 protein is CASSFRTQIIETQYF. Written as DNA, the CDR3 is TGTGCCAGCAGTTTTAGGACCCAGATTATTGAGACCCAGTACTTC.

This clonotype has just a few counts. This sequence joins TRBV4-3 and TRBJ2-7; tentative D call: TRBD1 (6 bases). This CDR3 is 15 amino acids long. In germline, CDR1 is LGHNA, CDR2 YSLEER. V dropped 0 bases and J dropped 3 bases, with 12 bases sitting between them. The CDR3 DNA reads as TGCGCCAGCAGCCAAGATAGGGGACACAACTACGAGCAGTACTTC. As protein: CASSQDRGHNYEQYF.

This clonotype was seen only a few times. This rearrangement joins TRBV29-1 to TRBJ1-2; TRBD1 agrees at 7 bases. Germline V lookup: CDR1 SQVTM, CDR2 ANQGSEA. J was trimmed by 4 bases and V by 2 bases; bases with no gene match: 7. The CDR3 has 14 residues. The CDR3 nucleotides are TGCAGCGTTGAAAAGGTGGAGGGGGCCTATGGCTACACCTTC. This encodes CSVEKVEGAYGYTF.

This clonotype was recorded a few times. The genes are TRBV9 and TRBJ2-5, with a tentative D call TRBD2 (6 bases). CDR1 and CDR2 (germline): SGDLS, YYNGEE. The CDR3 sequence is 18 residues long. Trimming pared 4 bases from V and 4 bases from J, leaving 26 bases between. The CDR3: CASSRNIISGGVAETQYF. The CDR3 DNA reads TGTGCCAGCAGCCGAAATATCATCAGCGGAGGGGTCGCAGAGACCCAGTACTTC.

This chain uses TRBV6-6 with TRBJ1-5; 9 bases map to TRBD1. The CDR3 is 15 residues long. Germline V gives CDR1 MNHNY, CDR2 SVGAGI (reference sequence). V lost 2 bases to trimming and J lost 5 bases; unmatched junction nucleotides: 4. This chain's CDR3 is CASSYGQGPDQPQHF. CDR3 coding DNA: TGTGCCAGCAGTTACGGACAGGGGCCCGATCAGCCCCAGCATTTT.

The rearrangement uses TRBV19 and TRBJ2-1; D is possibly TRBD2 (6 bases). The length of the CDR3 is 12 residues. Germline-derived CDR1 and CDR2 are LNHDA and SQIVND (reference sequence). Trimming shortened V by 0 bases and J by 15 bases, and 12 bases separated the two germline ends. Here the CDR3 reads CASSIEGLALFF. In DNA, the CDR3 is TGTGCCAGTAGTATAGAGGGACTCGCTCTGTTCTTC.

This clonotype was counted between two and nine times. In nucleotides, the CDR3 is TGCAGTGCTATGAATTATCTAGGGTCGGTCAATGAGCAGTTCTTC. Translating it yields CSAMNYLGSVNEQFF. The chain uses TRBV20-1 and TRBJ2-1; no clear D. This CDR3 is built from 15 residues. Trimming left V 4 bases short and J 6 bases short, with 19 bases between. Per germline, CDR1 DFQATT and CDR2 SNEGSKA (reference sequence).

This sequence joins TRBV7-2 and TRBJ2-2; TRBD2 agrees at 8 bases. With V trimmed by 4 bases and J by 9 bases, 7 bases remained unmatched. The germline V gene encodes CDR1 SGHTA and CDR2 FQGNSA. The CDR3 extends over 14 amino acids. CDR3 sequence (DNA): TGTGCCAGCAGCTCCCGCGGGGGGTACCGGGAGCTGTTTTTT. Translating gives CASSSRGGYRELFF. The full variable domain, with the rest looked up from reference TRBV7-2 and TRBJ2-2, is GAGVSQSPSNKVTEKGKDVELRCDPISGHTALYWYRQSLGQGLEFLIYFQGNSAPDKSGLPSDRFSAERTGGSVSTLTIQRTQQEDSAVYLCASSSRGGYRELFFGEGSRLTVL.

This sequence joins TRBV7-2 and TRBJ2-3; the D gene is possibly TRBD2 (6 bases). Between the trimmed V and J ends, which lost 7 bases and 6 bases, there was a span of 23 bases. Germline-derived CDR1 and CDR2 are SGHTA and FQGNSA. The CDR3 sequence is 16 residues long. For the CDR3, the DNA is TGTGCCAGCAACCCCGAACTAGCAGGGCTTTACGATACGCAGTATTTT. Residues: CASNPELAGLYDTQYF.

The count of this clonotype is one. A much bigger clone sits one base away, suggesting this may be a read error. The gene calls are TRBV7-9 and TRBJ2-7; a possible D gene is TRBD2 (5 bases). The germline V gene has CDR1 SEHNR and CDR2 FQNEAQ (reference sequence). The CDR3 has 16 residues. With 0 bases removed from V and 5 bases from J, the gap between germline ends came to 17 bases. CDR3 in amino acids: CASSLAGSLAADEQYF. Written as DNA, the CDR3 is TGTGCCAGCAGCTTAGCCGGCAGCCTAGCCGCCGACGAGCAGTACTTC.

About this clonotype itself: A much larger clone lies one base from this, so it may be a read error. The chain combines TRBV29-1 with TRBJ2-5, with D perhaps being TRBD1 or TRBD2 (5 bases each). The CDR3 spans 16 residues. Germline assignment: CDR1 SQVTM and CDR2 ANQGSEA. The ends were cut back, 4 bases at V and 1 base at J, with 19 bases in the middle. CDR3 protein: CSVGEARGGSQETQYF. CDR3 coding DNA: TGCAGCGTTGGAGAAGCGAGGGGTGGGTCCCAAGAGACCCAGTACTTC.